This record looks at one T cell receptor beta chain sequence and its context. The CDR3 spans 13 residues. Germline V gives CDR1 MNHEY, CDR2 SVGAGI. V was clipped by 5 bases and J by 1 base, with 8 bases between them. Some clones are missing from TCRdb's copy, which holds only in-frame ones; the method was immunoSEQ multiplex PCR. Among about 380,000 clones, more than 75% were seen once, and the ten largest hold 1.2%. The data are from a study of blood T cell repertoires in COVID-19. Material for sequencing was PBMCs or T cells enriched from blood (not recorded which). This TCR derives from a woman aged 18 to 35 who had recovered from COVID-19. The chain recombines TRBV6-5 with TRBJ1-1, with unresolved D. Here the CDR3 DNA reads TGTGCCAGCAGTATTGGCCAGAACACTGAAGCTTTCTTT. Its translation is CASSIGQNTEAFF.